Below, one TCR beta chain is given with its context. Its antigen is still unknown. The CDR3 is made up of 15 amino acids. Looked up from germline, CDR1 is SEHNR and CDR2 is FQNEAQ (reference sequence). The V and J ends lost 5 bases and 3 bases respectively, with 15 bases between them. The data stem from a study of OX40 agonist ivuxolimab in advanced cancers. Study-level points and caveats: Researchers report that CD8+ T cells had, on average, more expanded clones than CD4+. Among some nonresponders, normalized T-cell clonal expansion was also low.

Data came from immunoSEQ multiplex PCR; TCRdb stores just in-frame clones and leaves some out. The sample lists 45,000 to 70,000 clones; 88% were seen once. Blood got drawn at baseline, again on cycle 4 day 1, and then on cycle 7 day 1. The chain couples TRBV7-9 to TRBJ2-3; no firm D call. The TCR originated in an adult with an advanced solid tumor such as melanoma, head and neck, liver or kidney cancer. The sample was CD4+ or CD8+ T cells sorted from blood, taken in a trial of the OX40 agonist ivuxolimab. The CDR3 DNA reads TGTGCCAGCAGCCACTCGGGCCGGACGACAGATACGCAGTATTTT. It is translated as CASSHSGRTTDTQYF.